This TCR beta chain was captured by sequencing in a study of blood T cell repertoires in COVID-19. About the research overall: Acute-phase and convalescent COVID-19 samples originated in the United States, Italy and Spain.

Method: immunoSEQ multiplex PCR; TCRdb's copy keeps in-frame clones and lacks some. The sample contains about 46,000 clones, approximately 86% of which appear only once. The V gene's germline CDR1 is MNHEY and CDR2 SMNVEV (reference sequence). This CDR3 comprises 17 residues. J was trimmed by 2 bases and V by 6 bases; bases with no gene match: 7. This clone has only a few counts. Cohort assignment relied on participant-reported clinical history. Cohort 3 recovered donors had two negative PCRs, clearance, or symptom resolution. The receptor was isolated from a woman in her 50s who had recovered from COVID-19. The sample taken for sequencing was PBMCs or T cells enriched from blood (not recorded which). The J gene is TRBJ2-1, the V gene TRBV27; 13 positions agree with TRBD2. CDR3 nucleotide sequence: TGTGCCAGCAGCCGGACTAGCGGGAGAGGAACCTACAATGAGCAGTTCTTC. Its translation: CASSRTSGRGTYNEQFF.